The 3 T cell receptor beta chains reported below all come from one sample, sequenced in a study of chemoradiotherapy in HPV16-positive cancers. This table comes from immunoSEQ multiplex PCR, and its TCRdb copy is limited to in-frame clones, with some not included. Of roughly 2,000 clones listed, more than 80% are singletons. This specimen was tumor tissue, taken from a patient who underwent chemoradiotherapy. The receptors were sampled from a human donor with HPV-associated anogenital cancer.

The chain has TRBV7-2 and TRBJ2-3; possible D gene TRBD2, 5 bases. Germline V gene data show CDR1 as SGHTA and CDR2 as FQGNSA. This CDR3 region has 15 residues. The V end was cut by 3 bases, the J end by 4 bases, with 14 bases between. CDR3 nucleotide sequence: TGTGCCAGCAGCTTGCCTAGCCCTGGGGCAGATACGCAGTATTTT. This codes for CASSLPSPGADTQYF.

The chain couples TRBV20-1 to TRBJ2-5; D is unclear. This CDR3 contains 11 residues. The germline gives CDR1 DFQATT, CDR2 SNEGSKA (reference sequence). V lost 8 bases and J lost 0, with 7 bases in between. CDR3 sequence reads: CSSQDQETQYF. The DNA for the CDR3 is TGCAGTTCCCAGGACCAAGAGACCCAGTACTTC.

The chain recombines TRBV29-1 with TRBJ2-7; no definite D call. The V and J ends lost 6 bases and 6 bases respectively, with 9 bases between them. CDR1 and CDR2 from the germline V gene are SQVTM and ANQGSEA. The CDR3 runs 10 residues. The DNA of the CDR3 is TGCAGCGTGCCCCGGTGCGAGCAGTACTTC. Amino acid sequence: CSVPRCEQYF.